These T cell receptor beta chains were read from a single sample in a study of T-cell reconstitution after alpha-beta-depleted transplantation in children. One entry per CDR3 protein results from TCRdb running MiXCR on the PCR reads. The data contain about 120,000 distinct CDR3 sequences, 10% of them singletons. The specimen was PBMCs from the stem cell graft donor, collected from the stem cell graft. These receptors all come from a human donor who donated a stem cell graft to a child with acute lymphoblastic leukemia. The conserved cysteine and the conserved F or W are not part of the CDR3 here. The D gene is left open where the match is weak. Clone size, where shown, is once, few, many, or a class for clones that have expanded.

D gene	V gene	clone size	J gene	CDR3 protein
NA	TRBV20-1	many	TRBJ2-2	SARDPGRDTGELF
NA	TRBV5-5	many	TRBJ1-4	ASSSYRADREKLF
NA	TRBV5-6	many	TRBJ1-3	ASSVDRSFGNTIY
NA	TRBV12-3/TRBV12-4	many	TRBJ1-3	ASSSPELLSSGNTIY
NA	TRBV3-1	NA	TRBJ1-2	ATSQEYDTLWSYGYT
TRBD1	TRBV12-3/TRBV12-4	many	TRBJ2-7	ASRKTGRHEQY
TRBD2	TRBV7-6	few	TRBJ2-7	ASSPGTSDSYEQY
NA	TRBV4-1	many	TRBJ2-4	ASSQVNRNIQY
TRBD1	TRBV12-3/TRBV12-4	many	TRBJ2-1	ASSSGQGVDEQF
TRBD2	TRBV5-4	many	TRBJ2-7	ASSLFAGGPPYEQY
NA	TRBV11-1	many	TRBJ2-1	ASRPMGLQPGEQF
TRBD2	TRBV5-1	many	TRBJ2-3	ASSLMTSGSSTDTQY
TRBD1	TRBV20-1	NA	TRBJ1-4	SAQDRVVEKLF
NA	TRBV7-8	many	TRBJ1-6	ASSLDRAGSYNSPLH
TRBD1	TRBV4-2	many	TRBJ1-1	ASSNRGRAF
NA	TRBV20-1	many	TRBJ2-5	SAGRSNHGTQY
NA	TRBV6-1	many	TRBJ1-2	ASSTGDLYGYT
NA	TRBV5-1	many	TRBJ2-7	ASSLGWGGDHEQY
TRBD1	TRBV5-1	many	TRBJ1-1	ASSLDPTGTGELGAF
NA	TRBV28	many	TRBJ2-1	ASSYRNNEQF
NA	TRBV20-1	many	TRBJ1-5	SARLPRRNGQPQH
NA	TRBV5-6	many	TRBJ2-2	ASSSDSGGTGELF
NA	TRBV27	many	TRBJ1-1	ASSLLGGDGTEAF
NA	TRBV29-1	NA	TRBJ2-1	SVRSYNEQF
TRBD2	TRBV5-1	many	TRBJ2-1	ASSFSSGVNEQF
NA	TRBV4-3	NA	TRBJ2-7	ASSQDLGDYEQY
NA	TRBV7-2	many	TRBJ2-3	ASSSGEVWTDTQY
NA	TRBV10-3	many	TRBJ2-5	AISESDSGETQY
NA	TRBV11-2	few	TRBJ1-4	ASSLGPPRENEKLF
NA	TRBV6-1	many	TRBJ1-1	ASSSSGGLMNTEAF
NA	TRBV20-1	many	TRBJ2-1	SVSQNGGLREF
NA	TRBV5-1	many	TRBJ2-7	ASSLGAGLTYEQY
NA	TRBV12-3/TRBV12-4	many	TRBJ2-2	ASSLGQGRTGELF
TRBD2	TRBV12-3/TRBV12-4	many	TRBJ2-2	ASSRPGGGTGELF
NA	TRBV25-1	many	TRBJ2-7	ASSEWGGGYGQY
NA	TRBV5-1	many	TRBJ2-3	ASRRGVLPDTQY
NA	TRBV4-3	many	TRBJ2-7	ASSQESGSYYEQY
NA	TRBV12-3/TRBV12-4	NA	TRBJ2-1	ASSLGGGPYNEQF
NA	TRBV2	NA	TRBJ2-5	ASAAFLETQY
TRBD2	TRBV7-8	many	TRBJ2-1	ASSLALAGGFNEQF
NA	TRBV30	few	TRBJ2-7	AWSDGRKGEQY
TRBD1	TRBV27	many	TRBJ1-1	ASSPSGGARTEAF
NA	TRBV20-1	many	TRBJ2-2	SASTENTGELF
NA	TRBV11-2	few	TRBJ2-2	ASSLNWGNTGELF
TRBD1	TRBV7-2	many	TRBJ1-1	ASSSRTGWGNTEAF
NA	TRBV12-3/TRBV12-4	many	TRBJ2-4	ASSLSGDIQY